This entry describes one T cell receptor beta chain. What it binds is not known. One end of the junction varies from germline; a read error may be responsible. The template was RNA from unsorted bulk tissue. Germline CDR1 is SQVTM and CDR2 is ANQGSEA. This CDR3 contains 18 residues. A modified ARM-PCR protocol with three rounds of nested PCR amplified TCRbeta. MiXCR, run by TCRdb on the multiplex PCR reads, gives a single entry per CDR3 protein. The sample gives 90,000 to 130,000 distinct CDR3 sequences, approximately 80% of which show up once; 22% is in the top ten. These data belong to a study of tumor and adjacent non-tumor tissue in lung cancer. Study observations and caveats: Top 100 clones took a larger repertoire share in normal lung. Patients with more diverse tumor TCRs had worse survival.

The specimen was lung tumor tissue. The source is a man aged 70 or older with non-small cell lung cancer. The chain is built from TRBV29-1 and TRBJ2-5; TRBD1 matches 7 bases. The CDR3 is CIVEFYWSSRGKQETQYF. The DNA for the CDR3 is TGCATCGTTGAATTCTATTGGTCTAGCAGGGGGAAACAAGAGACCCAGTACTTC. The complete variable domain, with remaining parts taken from reference TRBV29-1 and TRBJ2-5, reads SAVISQKPSRDICQRGTSLTIQCQVDSQVTMMFWYRQQPGQSLTLIATANQGSEATYESGFVIDKFPISRPNLTFSTLTVSNMSPEDSSIYLCIVEFYWSSRGKQETQYFGPGTRLLVL.